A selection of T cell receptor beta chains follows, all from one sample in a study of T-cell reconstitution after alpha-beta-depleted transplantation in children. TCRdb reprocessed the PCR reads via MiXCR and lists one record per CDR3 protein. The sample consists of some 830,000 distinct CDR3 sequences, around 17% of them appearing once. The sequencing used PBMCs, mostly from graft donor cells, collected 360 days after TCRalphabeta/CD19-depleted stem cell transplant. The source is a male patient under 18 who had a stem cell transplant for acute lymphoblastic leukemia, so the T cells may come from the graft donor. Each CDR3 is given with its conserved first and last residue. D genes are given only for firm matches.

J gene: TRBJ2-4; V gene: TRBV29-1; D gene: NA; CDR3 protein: CSGLTVQNIQYF
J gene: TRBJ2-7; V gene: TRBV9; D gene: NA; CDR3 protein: CASSVTPGSSYEQYF
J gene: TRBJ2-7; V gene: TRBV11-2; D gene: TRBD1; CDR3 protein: CASSFQGQGLRRSYEQYF
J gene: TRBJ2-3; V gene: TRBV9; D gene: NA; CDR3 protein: CASSVQVVGSDTQYF
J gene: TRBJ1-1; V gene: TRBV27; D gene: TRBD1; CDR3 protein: CASSSHARGRYTEAFF
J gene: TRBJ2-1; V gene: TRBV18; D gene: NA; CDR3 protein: CASSPPIRDQFF
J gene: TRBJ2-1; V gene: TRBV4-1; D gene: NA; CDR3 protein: CASSQDKSGPYNEQFF
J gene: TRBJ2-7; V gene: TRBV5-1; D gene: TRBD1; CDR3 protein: CASSPNSGGEQYF
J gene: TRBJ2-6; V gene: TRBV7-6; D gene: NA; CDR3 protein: CASSPWGSGANVLTF
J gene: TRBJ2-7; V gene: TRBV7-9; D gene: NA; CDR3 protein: CASSSMNEQYF